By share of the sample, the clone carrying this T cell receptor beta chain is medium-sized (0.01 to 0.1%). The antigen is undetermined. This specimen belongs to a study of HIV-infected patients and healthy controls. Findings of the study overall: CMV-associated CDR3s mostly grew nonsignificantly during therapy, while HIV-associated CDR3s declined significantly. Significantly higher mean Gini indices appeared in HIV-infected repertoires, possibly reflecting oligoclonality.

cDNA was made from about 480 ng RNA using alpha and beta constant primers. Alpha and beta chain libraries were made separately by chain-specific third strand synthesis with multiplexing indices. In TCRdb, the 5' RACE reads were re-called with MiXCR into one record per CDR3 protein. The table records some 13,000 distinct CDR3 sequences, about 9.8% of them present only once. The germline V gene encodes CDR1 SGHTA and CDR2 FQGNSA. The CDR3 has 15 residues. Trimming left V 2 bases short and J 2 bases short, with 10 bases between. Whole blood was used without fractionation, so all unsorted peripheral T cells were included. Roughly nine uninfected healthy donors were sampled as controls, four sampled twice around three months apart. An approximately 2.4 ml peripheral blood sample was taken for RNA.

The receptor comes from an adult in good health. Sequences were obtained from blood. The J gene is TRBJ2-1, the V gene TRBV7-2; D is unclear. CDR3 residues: CASSLSTEPYNEQFF. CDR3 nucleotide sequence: TGTGCCAGCAGCTTATCTACGGAACCCTACAATGAGCAGTTCTTC.